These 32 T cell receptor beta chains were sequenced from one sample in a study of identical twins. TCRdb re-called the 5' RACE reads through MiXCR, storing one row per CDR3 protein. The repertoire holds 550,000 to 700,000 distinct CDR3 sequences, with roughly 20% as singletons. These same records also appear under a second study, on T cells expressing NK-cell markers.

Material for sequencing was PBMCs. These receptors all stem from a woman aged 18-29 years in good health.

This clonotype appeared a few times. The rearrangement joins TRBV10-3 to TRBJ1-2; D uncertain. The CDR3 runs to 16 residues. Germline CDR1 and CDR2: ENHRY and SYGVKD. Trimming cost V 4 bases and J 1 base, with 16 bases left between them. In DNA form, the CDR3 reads TGTGCCATCAGTGGGCCAGCTGGATTGGGTAACTATGGCTACACCTTC. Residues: CAISGPAGLGNYGYTF.

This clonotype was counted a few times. The CDR3 nucleotides read TGCAGCGTTGAAGATCCGGCTAGCCTGGAGACCCAGTACTTC. This encodes CSVEDPASLETQYF. The chain uses TRBV29-1 and TRBJ2-5; D is possibly TRBD2 (5 bases). Looked up from germline, CDR1 is SQVTM and CDR2 is ANQGSEA. V was shortened by 0 bases and J by 5 bases, with 13 bases between the two germline ends. CDR3 size: 14 residues.

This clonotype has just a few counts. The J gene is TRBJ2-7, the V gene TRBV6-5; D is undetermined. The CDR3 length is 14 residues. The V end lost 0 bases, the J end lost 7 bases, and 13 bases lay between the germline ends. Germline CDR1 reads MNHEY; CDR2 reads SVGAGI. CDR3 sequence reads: CASSYSPEHSEQYF. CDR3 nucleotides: TGTGCCAGCAGTTACTCCCCCGAGCATAGTGAGCAGTACTTC.

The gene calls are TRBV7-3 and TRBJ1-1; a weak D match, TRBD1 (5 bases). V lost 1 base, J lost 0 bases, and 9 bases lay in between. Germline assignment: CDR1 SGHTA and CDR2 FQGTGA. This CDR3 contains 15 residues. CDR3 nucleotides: TGTGCCAGCAGCTTAAACGGGGGACTGAACACTGAAGCTTTCTTT. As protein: CASSLNGGLNTEAFF.

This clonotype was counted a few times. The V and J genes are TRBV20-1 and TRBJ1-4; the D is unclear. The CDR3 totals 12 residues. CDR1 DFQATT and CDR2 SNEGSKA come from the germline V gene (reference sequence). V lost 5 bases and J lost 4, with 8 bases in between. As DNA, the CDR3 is TGCAGTGCTCAGAGGCTTAATGAAAAACTGTTTTTT. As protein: CSAQRLNEKLFF.

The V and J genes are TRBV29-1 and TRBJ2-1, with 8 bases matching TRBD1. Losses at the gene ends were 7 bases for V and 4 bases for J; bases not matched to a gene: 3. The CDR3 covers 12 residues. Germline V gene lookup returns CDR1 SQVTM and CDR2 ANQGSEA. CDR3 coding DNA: TGCAGCGCGACAGGGGCGTACAATGAGCAGTTCTTC. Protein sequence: CSATGAYNEQFF.

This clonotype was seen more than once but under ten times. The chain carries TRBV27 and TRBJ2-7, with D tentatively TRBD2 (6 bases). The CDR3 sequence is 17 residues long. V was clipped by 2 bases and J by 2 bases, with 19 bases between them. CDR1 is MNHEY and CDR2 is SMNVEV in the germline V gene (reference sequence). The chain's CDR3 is CASSLRGGMDFAYEQYF. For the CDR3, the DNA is TGTGCCAGCAGTTTAAGGGGCGGGATGGATTTTGCCTACGAGCAGTACTTC.

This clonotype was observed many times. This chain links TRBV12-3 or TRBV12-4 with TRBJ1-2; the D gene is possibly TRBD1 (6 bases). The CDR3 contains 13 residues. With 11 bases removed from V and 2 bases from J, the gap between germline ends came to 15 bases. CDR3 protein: CAGGKQGNYGYTF. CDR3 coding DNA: TGTGCCGGGGGAAAGCAGGGGAACTATGGCTACACCTTC.

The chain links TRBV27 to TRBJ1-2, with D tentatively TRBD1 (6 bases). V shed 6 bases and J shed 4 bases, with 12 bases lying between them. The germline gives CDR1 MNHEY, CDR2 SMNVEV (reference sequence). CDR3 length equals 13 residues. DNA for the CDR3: TGTGCCAGCAGACCGGACAGCCTCTATGGCTACACCTTC. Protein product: CASRPDSLYGYTF.

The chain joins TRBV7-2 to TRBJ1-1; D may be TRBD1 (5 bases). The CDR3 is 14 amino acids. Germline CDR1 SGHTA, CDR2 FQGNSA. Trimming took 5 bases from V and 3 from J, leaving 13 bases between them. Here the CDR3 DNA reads TGTGCCAGCAGCCTGACCCTAGGGGACACTGAAGCTTTCTTT. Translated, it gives CASSLTLGDTEAFF.

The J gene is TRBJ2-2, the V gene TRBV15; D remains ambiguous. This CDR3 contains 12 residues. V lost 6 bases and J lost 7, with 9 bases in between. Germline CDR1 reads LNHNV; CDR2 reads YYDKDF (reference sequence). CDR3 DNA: TGTGCCACCAGGCTTAGTGTCGGGGAGCTGTTTTTT. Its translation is CATRLSVGELFF.

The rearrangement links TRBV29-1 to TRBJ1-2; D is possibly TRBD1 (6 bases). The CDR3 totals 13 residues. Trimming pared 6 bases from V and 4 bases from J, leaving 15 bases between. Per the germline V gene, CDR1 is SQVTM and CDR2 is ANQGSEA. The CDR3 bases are TGCAGCGTGGACAGTCGAGGAAGCTATGGCTACACCTTC. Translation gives CSVDSRGSYGYTF. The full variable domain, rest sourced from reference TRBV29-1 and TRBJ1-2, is SAVISQKPSRDICQRGTSLTIQCQVDSQVTMMFWYRQQPGQSLTLIATANQGSEATYESGFVIDKFPISRPNLTFSTLTVSNMSPEDSSIYLCSVDSRGSYGYTFGSGTRLTVV.

CDR3 DNA: TGCGCCAGCAGCTTGTCACCCAGCGGACACAGAGGAGAGACCCAGTACTTC. Its protein product is CASSLSPSGHRGETQYF. The gene calls are TRBV5-1 and TRBJ2-5, with D perhaps given as TRBD1 or TRBD2 (5 bases each). Germline V gene sequence: CDR1 SGHRS, CDR2 YFSETQ. The CDR3 is 17 residues long. The V end lost 1 base, the J end lost 4 bases, and 20 bases lay between the germline ends.

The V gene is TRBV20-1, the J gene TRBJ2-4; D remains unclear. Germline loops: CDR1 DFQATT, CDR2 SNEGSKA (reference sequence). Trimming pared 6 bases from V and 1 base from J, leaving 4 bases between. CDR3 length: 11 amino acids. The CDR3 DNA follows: TGCAGTGCGTCGGCCAAAAACATTCAGTACTTC. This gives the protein CSASAKNIQYF.

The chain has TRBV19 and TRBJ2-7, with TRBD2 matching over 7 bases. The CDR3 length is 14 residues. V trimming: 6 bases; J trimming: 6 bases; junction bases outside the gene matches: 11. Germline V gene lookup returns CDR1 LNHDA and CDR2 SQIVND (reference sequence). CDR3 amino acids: CASSSGLVSGEQYF. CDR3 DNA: TGTGCCAGTAGCTCTGGACTAGTCTCGGGCGAGCAGTACTTC.

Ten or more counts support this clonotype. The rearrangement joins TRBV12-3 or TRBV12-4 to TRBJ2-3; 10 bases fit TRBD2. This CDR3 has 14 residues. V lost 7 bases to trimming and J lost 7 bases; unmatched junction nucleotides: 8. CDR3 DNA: TGTGCCAGCAAGCCAGCGGGAGGGGCGTATACGCAGTATTTT. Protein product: CASKPAGGAYTQYF.

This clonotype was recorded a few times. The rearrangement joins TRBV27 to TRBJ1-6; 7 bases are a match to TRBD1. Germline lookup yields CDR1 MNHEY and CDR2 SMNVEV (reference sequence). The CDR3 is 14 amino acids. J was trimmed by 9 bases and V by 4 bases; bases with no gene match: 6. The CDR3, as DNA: TGTGCCAGCAGTTATGACAGGGTTACTTCACCCCTCCACTTT. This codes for CASSYDRVTSPLHF.

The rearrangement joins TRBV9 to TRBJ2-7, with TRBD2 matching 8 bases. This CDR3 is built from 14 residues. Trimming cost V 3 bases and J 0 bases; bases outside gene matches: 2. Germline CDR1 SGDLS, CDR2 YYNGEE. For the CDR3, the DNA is TGTGCCAGCAGCGCCCTAGCGGGCTCCTACGAGCAGTACTTC. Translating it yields CASSALAGSYEQYF.

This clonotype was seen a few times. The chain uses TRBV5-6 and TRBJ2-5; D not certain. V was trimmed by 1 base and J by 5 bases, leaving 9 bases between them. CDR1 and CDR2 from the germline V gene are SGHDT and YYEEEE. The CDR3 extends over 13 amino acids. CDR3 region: CASSLPSVETQYF. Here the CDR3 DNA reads TGTGCCAGCAGCTTGCCTAGTGTGGAGACCCAGTACTTC.

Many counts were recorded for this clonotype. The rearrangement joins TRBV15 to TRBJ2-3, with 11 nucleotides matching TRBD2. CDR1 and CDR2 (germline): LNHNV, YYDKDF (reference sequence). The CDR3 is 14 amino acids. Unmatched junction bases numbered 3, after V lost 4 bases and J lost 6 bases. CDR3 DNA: TGTGCCACCAGCATAGCGGGGGGGTTTGATACGCAGTATTTT. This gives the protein CATSIAGGFDTQYF.

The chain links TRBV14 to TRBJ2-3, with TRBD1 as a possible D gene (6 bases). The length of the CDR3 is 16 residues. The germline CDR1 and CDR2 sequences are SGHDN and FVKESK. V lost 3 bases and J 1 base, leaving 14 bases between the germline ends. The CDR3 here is CASSHKQGPGTDTQYF. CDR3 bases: TGTGCCAGCAGCCACAAACAGGGACCCGGCACAGATACGCAGTATTTT.

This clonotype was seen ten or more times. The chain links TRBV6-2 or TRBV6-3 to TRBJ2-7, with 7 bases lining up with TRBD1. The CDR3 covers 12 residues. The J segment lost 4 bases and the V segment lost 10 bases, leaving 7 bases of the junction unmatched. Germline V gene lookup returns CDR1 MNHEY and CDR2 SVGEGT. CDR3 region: CAIAGTAYEQYF. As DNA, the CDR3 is TGTGCCATTGCCGGGACAGCTTACGAGCAGTACTTC.

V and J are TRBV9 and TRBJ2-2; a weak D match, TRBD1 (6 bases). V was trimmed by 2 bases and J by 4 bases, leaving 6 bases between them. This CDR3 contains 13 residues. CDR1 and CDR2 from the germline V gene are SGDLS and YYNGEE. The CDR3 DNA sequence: TGTGCCAGCAGCGTGGGGGCCACCGGGGAGCTGTTTTTT. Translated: CASSVGATGELFF.

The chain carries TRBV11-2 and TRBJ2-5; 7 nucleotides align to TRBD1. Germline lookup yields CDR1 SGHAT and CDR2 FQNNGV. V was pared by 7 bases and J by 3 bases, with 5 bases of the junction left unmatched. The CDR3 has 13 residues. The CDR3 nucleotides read TGTGCCAGCAAGAGGGGGCCGGAAGAGACCCAGTACTTC. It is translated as CASKRGPEETQYF.

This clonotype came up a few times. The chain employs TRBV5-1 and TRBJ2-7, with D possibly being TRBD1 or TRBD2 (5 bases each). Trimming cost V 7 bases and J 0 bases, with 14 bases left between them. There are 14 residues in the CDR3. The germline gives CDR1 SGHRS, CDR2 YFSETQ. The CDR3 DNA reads TGCGCCAGCGGCACCGGGACCTTCTCCTACGAGCAGTACTTC. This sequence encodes CASGTGTFSYEQYF. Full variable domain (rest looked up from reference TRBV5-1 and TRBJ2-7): KAGVTQTPRYLIKTRGQQVTLSCSPISGHRSVSWYQQTPGQGLQFLFEYFSETQRNKGNFPGRFSGRQFSNSRSEMNVSTLELGDSALYLCASGTGTFSYEQYFGPGTRLTVT.

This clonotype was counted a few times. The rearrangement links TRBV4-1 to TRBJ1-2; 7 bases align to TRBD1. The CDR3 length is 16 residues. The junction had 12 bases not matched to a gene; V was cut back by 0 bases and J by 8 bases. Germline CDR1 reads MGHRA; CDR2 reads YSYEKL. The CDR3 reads CASSQEAQARGQGYTF. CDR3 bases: TGCGCCAGCAGCCAAGAAGCTCAGGCAAGGGGGCAGGGCTACACCTTC.

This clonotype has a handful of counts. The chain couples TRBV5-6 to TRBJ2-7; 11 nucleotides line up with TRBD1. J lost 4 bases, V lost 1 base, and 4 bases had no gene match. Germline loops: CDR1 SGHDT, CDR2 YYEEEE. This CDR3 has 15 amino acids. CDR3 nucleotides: TGTGCCAGCAGCTTGCCTGGGACAGGGGGGTACGAGCAGTACTTC. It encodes CASSLPGTGGYEQYF.

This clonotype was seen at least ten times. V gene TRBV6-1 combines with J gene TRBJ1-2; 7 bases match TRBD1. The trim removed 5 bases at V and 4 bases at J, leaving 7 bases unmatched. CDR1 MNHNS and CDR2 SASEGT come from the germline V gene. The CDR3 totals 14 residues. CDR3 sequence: CASSPGGQIYGYTF. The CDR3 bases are TGTGCCAGCAGTCCCGGGGGACAGATCTATGGCTACACCTTC.

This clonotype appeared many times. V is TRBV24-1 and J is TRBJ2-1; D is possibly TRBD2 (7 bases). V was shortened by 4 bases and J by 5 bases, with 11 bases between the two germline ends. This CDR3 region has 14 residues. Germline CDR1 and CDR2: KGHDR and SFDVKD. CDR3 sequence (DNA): TGTGCCACCAGTGACAGGGGAGGGCACAATGAGCAGTTCTTC. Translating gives CATSDRGGHNEQFF.

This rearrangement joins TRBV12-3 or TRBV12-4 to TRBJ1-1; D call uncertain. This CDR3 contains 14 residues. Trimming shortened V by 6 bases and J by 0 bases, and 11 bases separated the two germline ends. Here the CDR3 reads CASRLRDMNTEAFF. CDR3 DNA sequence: TGTGCCAGCAGACTTAGGGATATGAACACTGAAGCTTTCTTT.

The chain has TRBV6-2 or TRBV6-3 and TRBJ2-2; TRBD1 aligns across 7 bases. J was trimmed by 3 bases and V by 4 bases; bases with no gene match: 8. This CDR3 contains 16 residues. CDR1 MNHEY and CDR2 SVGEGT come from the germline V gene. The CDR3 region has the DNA TGTGCCAGCAGTTCCGACAGGGTCCTATACACCGGGGAGCTGTTTTTT. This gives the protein CASSSDRVLYTGELFF.

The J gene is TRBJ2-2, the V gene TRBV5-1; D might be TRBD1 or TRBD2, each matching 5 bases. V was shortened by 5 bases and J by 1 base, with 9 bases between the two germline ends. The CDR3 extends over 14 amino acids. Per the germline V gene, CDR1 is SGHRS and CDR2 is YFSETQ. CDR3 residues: CASSRDLNTGELFF. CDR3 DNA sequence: TGCGCCAGCAGTCGGGACCTGAACACCGGGGAGCTGTTTTTT.